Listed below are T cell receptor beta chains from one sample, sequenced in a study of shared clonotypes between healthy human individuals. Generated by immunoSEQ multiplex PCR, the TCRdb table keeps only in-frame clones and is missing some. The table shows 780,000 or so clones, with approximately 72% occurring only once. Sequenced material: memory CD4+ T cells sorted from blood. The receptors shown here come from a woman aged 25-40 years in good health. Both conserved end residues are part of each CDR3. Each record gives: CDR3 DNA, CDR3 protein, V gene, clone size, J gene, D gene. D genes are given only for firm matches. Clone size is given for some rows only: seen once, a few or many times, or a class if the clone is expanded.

cdr3_nt: TGTGCCAGCAGTTTAAAACAGGCTGGAGCCTACGAGCAGTACTTC
cdr3_aa: CASSLKQAGAYEQYF
v_call: TRBV27
clone_size: .
j_call: TRBJ2-7
d_call: .

cdr3_nt: TGCGCCAGCAGCCAAGATAGGAGGGAGGGCCGGGCCGGGGAGCTGTTTTTT
cdr3_aa: CASSQDRREGRAGELFF
v_call: TRBV4-1
clone_size: few
j_call: TRBJ2-2
d_call: TRBD2

cdr3_nt: TGTGCCAGCAGTCCGACCGGGACAAACACCGGGGAGCTGTTTTTT
cdr3_aa: CASSPTGTNTGELFF
v_call: TRBV6-6
clone_size: .
j_call: TRBJ2-2
d_call: .

cdr3_nt: TGCGCCAGCAGCTTGGCCGGGTTGGGGGAGACCCAGTACTTC
cdr3_aa: CASSLAGLGETQYF
v_call: TRBV5-1
clone_size: .
j_call: TRBJ2-5
d_call: .

cdr3_nt: TGCAGTGCTGAGAGAGGGACTGAAGCTTTCTTT
cdr3_aa: CSAERGTEAFF
v_call: TRBV20-1
clone_size: few
j_call: TRBJ1-1
d_call: .

cdr3_nt: TGTGCCAGCAGCATAGGTCGACAGGGAAAGACCCAGTACTTC
cdr3_aa: CASSIGRQGKTQYF
v_call: TRBV7-8
clone_size: .
j_call: TRBJ2-5
d_call: TRBD1

cdr3_nt: TGTGCCAGCTCACCATCGACGGGAGGGGGCCAGAAGGGCTACACCTTC
cdr3_aa: CASSPSTGGGQKGYTF
v_call: TRBV18
clone_size: .
j_call: TRBJ1-2
d_call: TRBD1

cdr3_nt: TGCGCCAGCAGCGTCACAGGGGATCGCACCGGGGAGCTGTTTTTT
cdr3_aa: CASSVTGDRTGELFF
v_call: TRBV5-1
clone_size: .
j_call: TRBJ2-2
d_call: TRBD1

cdr3_nt: TGTGCCAGCAGAGGACAGGGGAGAACCGGGGAGCTGTTTTTT
cdr3_aa: CASRGQGRTGELFF
v_call: TRBV25-1
clone_size: .
j_call: TRBJ2-2
d_call: TRBD1

cdr3_nt: TGCGCCAGCAGCTCCCTTCTCCGTAGGACAGGGGGGGTCCAAGAGACCCAGTACTTC
cdr3_aa: CASSSLLRRTGGVQETQYF
v_call: TRBV5-1
clone_size: .
j_call: TRBJ2-5
d_call: TRBD1

cdr3_nt: TGTGCCAGCAGCCCCGAGGTCGTCGGGAGCTACGAGCAGTACTTC
cdr3_aa: CASSPEVVGSYEQYF
v_call: TRBV11-2
clone_size: .
j_call: TRBJ2-7
d_call: .

cdr3_nt: TGTGCCAGCAGCTTTGGGGGCACAGGGAAGGATACGCAGTATTTT
cdr3_aa: CASSFGGTGKDTQYF
v_call: TRBV7-9
clone_size: .
j_call: TRBJ2-3
d_call: .

cdr3_nt: TGTGCCAGCTCACCACGTGCAGTTCTGACCGGCAATGAGCAGTTCTTC
cdr3_aa: CASSPRAVLTGNEQFF
v_call: TRBV18
clone_size: many
j_call: TRBJ2-1
d_call: .

cdr3_nt: TGTGCCAGCAGCTTAGCGCGCTTCAGGGCACGCGAGCAGTACTTC
cdr3_aa: CASSLARFRAREQYF
v_call: TRBV7-8
clone_size: once
j_call: TRBJ2-7
d_call: .

cdr3_nt: TGTGCCAGCTCACCACAGGGGGCAGTGGCAGATACGCAGTATTTT
cdr3_aa: CASSPQGAVADTQYF
v_call: TRBV18
clone_size: .
j_call: TRBJ2-3
d_call: TRBD1

cdr3_nt: TGTGCCAGCAGCTTAGGGACAGTCTACGAGCAGTACTTC
cdr3_aa: CASSLGTVYEQYF
v_call: TRBV11-2
clone_size: .
j_call: TRBJ2-7
d_call: .

cdr3_nt: TGCGCCAGCAGCCGGGTATCTGGAAACACCATATATTTT
cdr3_aa: CASSRVSGNTIYF
v_call: TRBV4-1
clone_size: .
j_call: TRBJ1-3
d_call: .

cdr3_nt: TGCGCCAGCAGCTTGGGGTTTAGCGGGAGCAGTGGATACGAGCAGTACTTC
cdr3_aa: CASSLGFSGSSGYEQYF
v_call: TRBV5-1
clone_size: .
j_call: TRBJ2-7
d_call: TRBD2

cdr3_nt: TGTGCCAGCATAAGGGGGCGGGAGACCCAGTACTTC
cdr3_aa: CASIRGRETQYF
v_call: TRBV25-1
clone_size: .
j_call: TRBJ2-5
d_call: TRBD1

cdr3_nt: TGTGCCAGCAGTTCCGGACAGGGGAGGTCCTACAATGAGCAGTTCTTC
cdr3_aa: CASSSGQGRSYNEQFF
v_call: TRBV6-5
clone_size: .
j_call: TRBJ2-1
d_call: TRBD1

cdr3_nt: TGTGCCAGCATAAACAGGGGGTATGGCTACACCTTC
cdr3_aa: CASINRGYGYTF
v_call: TRBV6-1
clone_size: .
j_call: TRBJ1-2
d_call: TRBD1

cdr3_nt: TGTGCCGCCTCGGCCGACGAGCAGTACTTC
cdr3_aa: CAASADEQYF
v_call: TRBV28
clone_size: .
j_call: TRBJ2-7
d_call: .

cdr3_nt: TGTGCCTGGAGGGGAGGGCTCAGAGACTTCGAGCAGTACTTC
cdr3_aa: CAWRGGLRDFEQYF
v_call: TRBV30
clone_size: once
j_call: TRBJ2-7
d_call: TRBD2

cdr3_nt: TGCAGCGCTTATACAGGGTCTGGGGCCAACGTCCTGACTTTC
cdr3_aa: CSAYTGSGANVLTF
v_call: TRBV29-1
clone_size: .
j_call: TRBJ2-6
d_call: .

cdr3_nt: TGTGCCAGCAGTGCTAGCGGGAGAACAGATACGCAGTATTTT
cdr3_aa: CASSASGRTDTQYF
v_call: TRBV7-9
clone_size: .
j_call: TRBJ2-3
d_call: TRBD2

cdr3_nt: TGCGCCAGCAGCTTGACAGGGTCCTCGGAAGAAAAACTGTTTTTT
cdr3_aa: CASSLTGSSEEKLFF
v_call: TRBV5-1
clone_size: .
j_call: TRBJ1-4
d_call: .

cdr3_nt: TGTGCCAGCAGCTTAGCGATCAATGAGCAGTTCTTC
cdr3_aa: CASSLAINEQFF
v_call: TRBV7-9
clone_size: .
j_call: TRBJ2-1
d_call: .

cdr3_nt: TGCAGTGCAAGGGACAGCTACGAGCAGTACTTC
cdr3_aa: CSARDSYEQYF
v_call: TRBV20-1
clone_size: .
j_call: TRBJ2-7
d_call: TRBD1

cdr3_nt: TGTGCCAGCAGTGTTTTTGGGACCGAAAACAATCAGCCCCAGCATTTT
cdr3_aa: CASSVFGTENNQPQHF
v_call: TRBV6-1
clone_size: few
j_call: TRBJ1-5
d_call: .

cdr3_nt: TGCGCCAGCAGCTTGGCAGGGGAGCAGTACTTC
cdr3_aa: CASSLAGEQYF
v_call: TRBV5-1
clone_size: .
j_call: TRBJ2-7
d_call: .

cdr3_nt: TGTGCCAGCAGTGAATCGGCCCCAAACTACAATGAGCAGTTCTTC
cdr3_aa: CASSESAPNYNEQFF
v_call: TRBV6-1
clone_size: .
j_call: TRBJ2-1
d_call: .

cdr3_nt: TGTGCCAGCAGAAGACTAGCGGGATCAATAGAGACCCAGTACTTC
cdr3_aa: CASRRLAGSIETQYF
v_call: TRBV27
clone_size: .
j_call: TRBJ2-5
d_call: TRBD2

cdr3_nt: TGTGCCAGCGGTTCCAGGGGGCTCGAAGGCGAGCAGTACTTC
cdr3_aa: CASGSRGLEGEQYF
v_call: TRBV7-8
clone_size: few
j_call: TRBJ2-7
d_call: TRBD1